This TCR beta chain is drawn from a study of T cell responses to AZD1222 COVID-19 vaccine. Libraries were prepared by immunoSEQ multiplex PCR; TCRdb keeps only in-frame clonotypes and omits some of them. The sample yields some 200,000 clones, roughly 88% seen once. Study findings and constraints: Distributed over spike, vaccine-associated CD4 TCRs predominated at 160-218 and 743-854.

The CDR3 extends over 13 amino acids. The germline V gene encodes CDR1 PRHDT and CDR2 FYEKMQ (reference sequence). J was trimmed by 12 bases and V by 0 bases; bases with no gene match: 8. On this clone: The antigen is unknown.

This TCR came from an adult in good health. Sequencing was performed on peripheral blood, taken on day 0 of AZD1222 vaccination. The rearrangement uses TRBV13 and TRBJ2-7; 7 bases map to TRBD2. The CDR3 DNA reads as TGTGCCAGCAGCTTAGGCCTGCGGGGCGGGGGGTACTTC. Amino acid sequence: CASSLGLRGGGYF.